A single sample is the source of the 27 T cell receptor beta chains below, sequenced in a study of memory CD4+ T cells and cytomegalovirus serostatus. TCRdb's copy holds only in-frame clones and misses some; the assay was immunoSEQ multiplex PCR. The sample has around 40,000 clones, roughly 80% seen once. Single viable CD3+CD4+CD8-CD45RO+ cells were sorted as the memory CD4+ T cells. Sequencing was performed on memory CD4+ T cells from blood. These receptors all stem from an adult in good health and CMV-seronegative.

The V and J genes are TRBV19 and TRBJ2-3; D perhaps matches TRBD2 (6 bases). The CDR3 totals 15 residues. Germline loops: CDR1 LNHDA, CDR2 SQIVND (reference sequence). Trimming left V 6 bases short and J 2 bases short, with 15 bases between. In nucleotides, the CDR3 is TGTGCCAGTAGACGGTCGGGGGAACTCACAGATACGCAGTATTTT. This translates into CASRRSGELTDTQYF.

CDR3 nucleotide sequence: TGTGCCAGTAACATGGGTTCGGGACGGACCTTTAACTCACCCCTCCACTTT. It specifies CASNMGSGRTFNSPLHF. The gene calls are TRBV19 and TRBJ1-6, with D perhaps TRBD1 (5 bases). Per germline, CDR1 LNHDA and CDR2 SQIVND (reference sequence). The CDR3 is made up of 17 amino acids. The germline V and J ends were trimmed by 7 bases and 10 bases, with 26 bases remaining between them. The whole variable domain, filled in from reference TRBV19 and TRBJ1-6, reads DGGITQSPKYLFRKEGQNVTLSCEQNLNHDAMYWYRQDPGQGLRLIYYSQIVNDFQKGDIAEGYSVSREKKESFPLTVTSAQKNPTAFYLCASNMGSGRTFNSPLHFGNGTRLTVT.

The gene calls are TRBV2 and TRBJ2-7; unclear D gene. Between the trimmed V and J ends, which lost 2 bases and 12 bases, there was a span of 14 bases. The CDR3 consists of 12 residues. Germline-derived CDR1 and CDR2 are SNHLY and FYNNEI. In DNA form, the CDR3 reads TGTGCCAGCAGTGAACGGCAGCCGCCTGGGTACTTC. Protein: CASSERQPPGYF.

The CDR3 bases are TGTGCCAGCAGCCAAGATCCCGCGGTCGGGGAGCTGTTTTTT. This sequence encodes CASSQDPAVGELFF. The gene calls are TRBV4-2 and TRBJ2-2; D gene ambiguous. The CDR3 length is 14 residues. The V gene lost 0 bases and the J gene lost 7 bases, with 9 bases spanning the gap. Germline V gives CDR1 LGHNA, CDR2 YNFKEQ.

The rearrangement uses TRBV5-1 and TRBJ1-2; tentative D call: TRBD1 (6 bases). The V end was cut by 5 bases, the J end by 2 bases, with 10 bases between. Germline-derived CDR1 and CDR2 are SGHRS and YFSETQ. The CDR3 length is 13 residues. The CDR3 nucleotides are TGCGCCAGCAGAGATACAGGGAACTATGGCTACACCTTC. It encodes CASRDTGNYGYTF.

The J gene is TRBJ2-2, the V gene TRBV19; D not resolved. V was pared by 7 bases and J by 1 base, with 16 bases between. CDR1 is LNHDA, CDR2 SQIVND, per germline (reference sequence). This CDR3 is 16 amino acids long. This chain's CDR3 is CASIPDGQVNTGELFF. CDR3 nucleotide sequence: TGTGCCAGTATTCCGGACGGGCAGGTGAACACCGGGGAGCTGTTTTTT.

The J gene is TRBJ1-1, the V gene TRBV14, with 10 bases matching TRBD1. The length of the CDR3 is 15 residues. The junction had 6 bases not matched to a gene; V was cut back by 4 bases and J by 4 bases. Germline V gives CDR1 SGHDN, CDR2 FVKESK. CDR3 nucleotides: TGTGCCAGCAGCCTTCCCGGACAGGGGGGCACTGAAGCTTTCTTT. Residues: CASSLPGQGGTEAFF.

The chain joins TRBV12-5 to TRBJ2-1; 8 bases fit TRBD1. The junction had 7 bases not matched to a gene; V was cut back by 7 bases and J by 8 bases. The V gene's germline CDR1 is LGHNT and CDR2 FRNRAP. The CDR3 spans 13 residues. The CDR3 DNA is TGTGCTAGTGCCCTCAGGGGGCCGGATGAGCAGTTCTTC. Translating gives CASALRGPDEQFF.

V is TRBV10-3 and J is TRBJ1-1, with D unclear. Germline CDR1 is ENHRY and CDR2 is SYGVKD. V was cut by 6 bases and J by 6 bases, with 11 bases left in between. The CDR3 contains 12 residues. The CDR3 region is CAISSDSPEAFF. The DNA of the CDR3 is TGTGCCATCAGCTCTGATAGTCCTGAAGCTTTCTTT.

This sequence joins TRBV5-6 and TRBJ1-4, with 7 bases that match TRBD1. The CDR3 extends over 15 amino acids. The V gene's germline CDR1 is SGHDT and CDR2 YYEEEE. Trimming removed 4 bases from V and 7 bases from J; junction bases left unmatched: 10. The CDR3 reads CASSDLTGQFEKLFF. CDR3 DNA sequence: TGTGCCAGCAGCGACCTGACAGGGCAGTTTGAAAAACTGTTTTTT.

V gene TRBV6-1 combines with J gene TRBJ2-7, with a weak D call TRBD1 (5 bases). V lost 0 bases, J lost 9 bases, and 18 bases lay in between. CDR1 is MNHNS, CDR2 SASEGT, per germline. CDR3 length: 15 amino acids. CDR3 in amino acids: CASSEAHPGSRGQYF. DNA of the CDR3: TGTGCCAGCAGTGAAGCCCACCCAGGGTCCCGAGGGCAGTACTTC.

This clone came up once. The CDR3 DNA sequence: TGTGCCAGCAGCACTACAACAGGGGCTGACTATGGCTACACCTTC. This translates into CASSTTTGADYGYTF. The V and J genes are TRBV5-4 and TRBJ1-2; 7 nucleotides match TRBD1. Per germline, CDR1 SGHNT and CDR2 YYREEE (reference sequence). This CDR3 region has 15 residues. V lost 4 bases and J lost 3; bases outside the gene matches: 9.

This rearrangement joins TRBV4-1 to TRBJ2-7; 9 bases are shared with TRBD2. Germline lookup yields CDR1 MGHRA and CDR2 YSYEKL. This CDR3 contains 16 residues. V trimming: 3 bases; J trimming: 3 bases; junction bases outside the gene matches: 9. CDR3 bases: TGCGCCAGCAGCCACCCGGCGGGGGGGGGAAACTACGAGCAGTACTTC. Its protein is CASSHPAGGGNYEQYF.

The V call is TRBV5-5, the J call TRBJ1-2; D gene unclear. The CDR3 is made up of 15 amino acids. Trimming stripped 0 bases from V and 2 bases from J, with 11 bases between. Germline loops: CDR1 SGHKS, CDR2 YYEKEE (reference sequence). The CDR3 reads CASSLVVQTNYGYTF. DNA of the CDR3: TGTGCCAGCAGCTTGGTGGTCCAGACCAACTATGGCTACACCTTC. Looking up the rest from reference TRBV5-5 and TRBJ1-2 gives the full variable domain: DAGVTQSPTHLIKTRGQQVTLRCSPISGHKSVSWYQQVLGQGPQFIFQYYEKEERGRGNFPDRFSARQFPNYSSELNVNALLLGDSALYLCASSLVVQTNYGYTFGSGTRLTVV.

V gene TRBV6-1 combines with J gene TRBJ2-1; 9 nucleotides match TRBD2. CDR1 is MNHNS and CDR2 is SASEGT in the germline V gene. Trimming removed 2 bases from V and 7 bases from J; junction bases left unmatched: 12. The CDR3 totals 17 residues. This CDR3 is CASSEYPLAGGRNEQFF. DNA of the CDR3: TGTGCCAGCAGTGAATACCCACTGGCGGGGGGGCGGAATGAGCAGTTCTTC.

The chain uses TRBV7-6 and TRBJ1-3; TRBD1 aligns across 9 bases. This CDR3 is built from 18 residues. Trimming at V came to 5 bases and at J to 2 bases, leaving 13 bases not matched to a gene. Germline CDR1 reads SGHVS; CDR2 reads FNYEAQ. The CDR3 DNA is TGTGCCAGCAGCGTCAACCCGGGACAGGGAATCCCTGGAAACACCATATATTTT. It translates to CASSVNPGQGIPGNTIYF.

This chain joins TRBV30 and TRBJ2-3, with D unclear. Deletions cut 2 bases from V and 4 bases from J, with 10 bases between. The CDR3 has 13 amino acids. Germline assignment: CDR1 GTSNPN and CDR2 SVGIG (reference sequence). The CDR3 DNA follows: TGTGCCTGGAGTTTCGGCATGGCAGATACGCAGTATTTT. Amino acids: CAWSFGMADTQYF.

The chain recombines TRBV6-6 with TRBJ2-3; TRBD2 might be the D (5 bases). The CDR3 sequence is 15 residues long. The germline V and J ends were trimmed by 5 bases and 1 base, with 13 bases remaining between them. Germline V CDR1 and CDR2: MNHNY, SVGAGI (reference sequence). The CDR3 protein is CASSRTGVRTDTQYF. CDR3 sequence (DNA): TGTGCCAGCAGTCGTACCGGGGTGCGCACAGATACGCAGTATTTT.

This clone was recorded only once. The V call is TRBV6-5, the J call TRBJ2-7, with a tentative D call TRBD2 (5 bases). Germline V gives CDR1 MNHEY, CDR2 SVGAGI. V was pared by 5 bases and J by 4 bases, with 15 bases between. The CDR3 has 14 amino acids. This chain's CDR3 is CASSRTRERYEQYF. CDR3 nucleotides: TGTGCCAGCAGTAGAACTCGGGAAAGATACGAGCAGTACTTC.

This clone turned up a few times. The CDR3 coding sequence is TGTGCCAGCGGGCAGGGGGCCATTTCACCCCTCCACTTT. This translates into CASGQGAISPLHF. The chain is built from TRBV2 and TRBJ1-6; 8 nucleotides align to TRBD1. With 8 bases clipped from V and 9 bases from J, the junction kept 6 bases outside the gene matches. The CDR3 is 13 amino acids. The V gene's germline CDR1 is SNHLY and CDR2 FYNNEI.

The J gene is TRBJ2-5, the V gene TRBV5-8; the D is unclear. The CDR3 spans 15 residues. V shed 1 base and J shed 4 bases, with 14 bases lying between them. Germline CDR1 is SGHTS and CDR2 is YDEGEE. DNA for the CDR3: TGTGCCAGCAGCTTGAGACACAAAACGGGAGAGACCCAGTACTTC. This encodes CASSLRHKTGETQYF.

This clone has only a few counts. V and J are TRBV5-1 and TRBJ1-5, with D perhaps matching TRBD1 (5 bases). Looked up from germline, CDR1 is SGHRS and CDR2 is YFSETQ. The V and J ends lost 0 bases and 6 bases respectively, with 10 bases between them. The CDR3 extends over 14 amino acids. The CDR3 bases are TGCGCCAGCAGCTTGGAATCGGGGGGTCAGCCCCAGCATTTT. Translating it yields CASSLESGGQPQHF.

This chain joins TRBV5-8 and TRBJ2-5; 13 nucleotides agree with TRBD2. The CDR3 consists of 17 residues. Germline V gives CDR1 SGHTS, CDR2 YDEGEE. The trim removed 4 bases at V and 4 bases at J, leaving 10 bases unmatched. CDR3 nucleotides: TGTGCCAGCAGCCCACTAGCGGGGGGGCCATCGGGAGAGACCCAGTACTTC. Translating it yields CASSPLAGGPSGETQYF.

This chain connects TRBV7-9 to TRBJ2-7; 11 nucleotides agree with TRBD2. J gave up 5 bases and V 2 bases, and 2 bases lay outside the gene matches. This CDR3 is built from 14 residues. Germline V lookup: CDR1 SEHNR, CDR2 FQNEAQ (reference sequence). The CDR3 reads CASSLLLAGDEQYF. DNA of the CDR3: TGTGCCAGCAGCTTATTACTAGCGGGGGACGAGCAGTACTTC.

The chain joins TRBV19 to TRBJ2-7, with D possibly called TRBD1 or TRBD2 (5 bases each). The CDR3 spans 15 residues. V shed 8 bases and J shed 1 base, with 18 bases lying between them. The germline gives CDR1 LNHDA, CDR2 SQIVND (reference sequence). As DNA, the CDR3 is TGTGCCAGTGCGCCGGGGCAGGGTTTATCCTACGAGCAGTACTTC. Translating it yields CASAPGQGLSYEQYF. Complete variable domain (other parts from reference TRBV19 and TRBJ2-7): DGGITQSPKYLFRKEGQNVTLSCEQNLNHDAMYWYRQDPGQGLRLIYYSQIVNDFQKGDIAEGYSVSREKKESFPLTVTSAQKNPTAFYLCASAPGQGLSYEQYFGPGTRLTVT.

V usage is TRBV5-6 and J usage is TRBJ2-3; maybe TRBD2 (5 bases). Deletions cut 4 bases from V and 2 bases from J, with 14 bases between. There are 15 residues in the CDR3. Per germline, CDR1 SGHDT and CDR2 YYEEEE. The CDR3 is CASSLFRGSTDTQYF. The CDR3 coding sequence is TGTGCCAGCAGCCTCTTTCGGGGATCCACAGATACGCAGTATTTT.

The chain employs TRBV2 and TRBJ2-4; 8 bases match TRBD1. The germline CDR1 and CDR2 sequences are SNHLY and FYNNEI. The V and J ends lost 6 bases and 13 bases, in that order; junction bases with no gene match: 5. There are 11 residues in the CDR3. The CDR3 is CASSFGQGQYF. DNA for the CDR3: TGTGCCAGCAGCTTCGGACAGGGCCAGTACTTC.